These 20 T cell receptor beta chains originate from one sample sequenced in a study of control samples from healthy donors and cancer patients. Assay: immunoSEQ multiplex PCR; the TCRdb copy retains only in-frame clones and omits some. The sample contains roughly 88,000 clones, 91% of which appear only once. The specimen sequenced was blood. The receptors originated from a man aged 45-65 years in good health.

This chain uses TRBV2 with TRBJ1-1; D remains unclear. The CDR3 is 14 residues long. Germline V CDR1 and CDR2: SNHLY, FYNNEI. Trimming pared 0 bases from V and 1 base from J, leaving 6 bases between. CDR3 residues: CASSEAGRNTEAFF. The CDR3 DNA reads as TGTGCCAGCAGTGAAGCTGGTAGGAACACTGAAGCTTTCTTT.

This chain joins TRBV6-2 or TRBV6-3 and TRBJ2-3; D assignment may be TRBD1 or TRBD2 (6 bases each). This CDR3 contains 17 residues. CDR1 MNHEY and CDR2 SVGEGT come from the germline V gene. The germline V and J ends were trimmed by 3 bases and 2 bases, with 18 bases remaining between them. The chain's CDR3 is CASSYDYPGAVTDTQYF. CDR3 DNA sequence: TGTGCCAGCAGTTATGACTACCCGGGGGCCGTCACAGATACGCAGTATTTT.

The rearrangement joins TRBV5-6 to TRBJ1-1, with D unclear. V lost 2 bases to trimming and J lost 2 bases, with 7 bases between them. The CDR3 covers 13 residues. Germline CDR1 reads SGHDT; CDR2 reads YYEEEE. This CDR3 is CASSFSGNTEAFF. CDR3 nucleotide sequence: TGTGCCAGCAGCTTTTCAGGTAACACTGAAGCTTTCTTT. The complete variable domain, with remaining parts taken from reference TRBV5-6 and TRBJ1-1, reads DAGVTQSPTHLIKTRGQQVTLRCSPKSGHDTVSWYQQALGQGPQFIFQYYEEEERQRGNFPDRFSGHQFPNYSSELNVNALLLGDSALYLCASSFSGNTEAFFGQGTRLTVV.

The genes are TRBV5-5 and TRBJ1-3, with D possibly matching TRBD1 (5 bases). The CDR3 runs to 18 residues. The germline V and J ends were trimmed by 0 bases and 0 bases, with 16 bases remaining between them. Germline CDR1 is SGHKS and CDR2 is YYEKEE (reference sequence). This CDR3 is CASSLEDTYLRSGNTIYF. The DNA of the CDR3 is TGTGCCAGCAGCTTGGAGGACACCTACCTCCGCTCTGGAAACACCATATATTTT. The entire variable domain, with the rest obtained from reference TRBV5-5 and TRBJ1-3, is as follows: DAGVTQSPTHLIKTRGQQVTLRCSPISGHKSVSWYQQVLGQGPQFIFQYYEKEERGRGNFPDRFSARQFPNYSSELNVNALLLGDSALYLCASSLEDTYLRSGNTIYFGEGSWLTVV.

This chain uses TRBV6-1 with TRBJ2-3; unclear D gene. V was cut by 2 bases and J by 2 bases, with 11 bases left in between. The germline V gene has CDR1 MNHNS and CDR2 SASEGT. The CDR3 has 15 amino acids. The CDR3 reads CASSEPGEITDTQYF. In nucleotides, the CDR3 is TGTGCCAGCAGTGAACCAGGAGAAATCACAGATACGCAGTATTTT.

The CDR3 sequence is CASSGSRLPSTDTQYF. The DNA of the CDR3 is TGTGCCAGCAGTGGGTCTCGACTCCCTAGCACAGATACGCAGTATTTT. The chain employs TRBV6-1 and TRBJ2-3, with D unresolved. The ends were cut back, 4 bases at V and 0 bases at J, with 14 bases in the middle. This CDR3 spans 16 amino acids. CDR1 and CDR2 (germline): MNHNS, SASEGT.

The chain recombines TRBV9 with TRBJ1-3, with D maybe TRBD1 (5 bases). V was trimmed by 3 bases and J by 0 bases, leaving 7 bases between them. The germline CDR1 and CDR2 sequences are SGDLS and YYNGEE. The CDR3 is made up of 14 amino acids. The DNA for the CDR3 is TGTGCCAGCAGCGGCGGACACTCTGGAAACACCATATATTTT. Protein sequence: CASSGGHSGNTIYF.

The V call is TRBV7-2, the J call TRBJ1-1; D uncertain. The CDR3 is 14 residues long. Between the trimmed V and J ends, which lost 5 bases and 5 bases, there was a span of 15 bases. CDR1 is SGHTA and CDR2 is FQGNSA in the germline V gene. The CDR3 region is CASSHDGGRTEAFF. The CDR3 coding sequence is TGTGCCAGCAGCCATGACGGAGGGAGGACTGAAGCTTTCTTT.

The chain couples TRBV27 to TRBJ2-1; D unresolved. Per germline, CDR1 MNHEY and CDR2 SMNVEV (reference sequence). Trimming left V 4 bases short and J 8 bases short, with 18 bases between. This CDR3 contains 15 residues. The CDR3 spells CASSSGIVLSHEQFF. CDR3 sequence (DNA): TGTGCCAGCAGTTCAGGAATAGTTTTGTCCCATGAGCAGTTCTTC.

This clone turned up a few times. This chain uses TRBV10-3 with TRBJ1-4; D is unclear. Germline CDR1 is ENHRY and CDR2 is SYGVKD. V was cut by 0 bases and J by 4 bases, with 6 bases left in between. This CDR3 contains 14 residues. CDR3 in amino acids: CAISESQINEKLFF. The DNA for the CDR3 is TGTGCCATCAGTGAGTCTCAGATTAATGAAAAACTGTTTTTT.

V and J are TRBV6-5 and TRBJ1-6; D is unresolved. The V end lost 0 bases, the J end lost 8 bases, and 8 bases lay between the germline ends. The CDR3 spans 14 residues. Germline V CDR1 and CDR2: MNHEY, SVGAGI. The CDR3 DNA reads TGTGCCAGCAGTTACTCGGTTAGTCATTCACCCCTCCACTTT. It codes for CASSYSVSHSPLHF.

The gene calls are TRBV19 and TRBJ2-7; the match to TRBD1 covers 9 bases. The trim removed 3 bases at V and 5 bases at J, leaving 5 bases unmatched. The germline V gene encodes CDR1 LNHDA and CDR2 SQIVND (reference sequence). The CDR3 has 14 residues. For the CDR3, the DNA is TGTGCCAGTAGTATTGGAACAGGGGGCAACGAGCAGTACTTC. This codes for CASSIGTGGNEQYF.

The chain links TRBV10-3 to TRBJ2-2; tentatively, D is TRBD1 (5 bases). The CDR3 contains 15 residues. Germline V lookup: CDR1 ENHRY, CDR2 SYGVKD. The V gene lost 0 bases and the J gene lost 7 bases, with 12 bases spanning the gap. Here the CDR3 DNA reads TGTGCCATCAGTGAGTCGATGGGGCCCGGCGGGGAGCTGTTTTTT. Its protein is CAISESMGPGGELFF.

The rearrangement joins TRBV4-1 to TRBJ1-4, with a weak D call TRBD1 (6 bases). CDR1 is MGHRA and CDR2 is YSYEKL in the germline V gene. V was clipped by 2 bases and J by 9 bases, with 16 bases between them. CDR3 length equals 15 residues. This chain's CDR3 is CASSQTTGAGQKLFF. In DNA, the CDR3 is TGCGCCAGCAGCCAAACGACAGGAGCGGGTCAAAAACTGTTTTTT.

This rearrangement joins TRBV9 to TRBJ1-1; D is unclear. Germline CDR1 SGDLS, CDR2 YYNGEE. This CDR3 comprises 16 residues. Trimming left V 2 bases short and J 2 bases short, with 16 bases between. The CDR3 loop is CASSVTLLGVNTEAFF. For the CDR3, the DNA is TGTGCCAGCAGCGTTACACTTTTAGGCGTTAACACTGAAGCTTTCTTT.

V and J are TRBV5-1 and TRBJ2-5, with TRBD2 as a possible D gene (5 bases). The CDR3 consists of 14 residues. Trimming pared 3 bases from V and 1 base from J, leaving 10 bases between. From germline, CDR1 is SGHRS and CDR2 YFSETQ. The CDR3 DNA reads TGCGCCAGCAGCTGGGAGACTGCCCAAGAGACCCAGTACTTC. Its protein is CASSWETAQETQYF.

V usage is TRBV3-1 (or the pseudogene TRBV3-2) and J usage is TRBJ1-1; no definite D call. The CDR3 consists of 15 residues. The V gene lost 0 bases and the J gene lost 3 bases, with 11 bases spanning the gap. Per germline, CDR1 LGHDT and CDR2 YNNKEL (reference sequence). This CDR3 is CASSQDGVGDTEAFF. Here the CDR3 DNA reads TGTGCCAGCAGCCAAGATGGGGTTGGGGACACTGAAGCTTTCTTT.

This clone was seen once. The chain joins TRBV6-1 to TRBJ1-5, with D possibly being TRBD1 (5 bases). CDR3 length: 14 residues. V was cut by 2 bases and J by 5 bases, with 10 bases left in between. The germline CDR1 and CDR2 sequences are MNHNS and SASEGT. The CDR3 loop is CASSELRGDQPQHF. In DNA form, the CDR3 reads TGTGCCAGCAGTGAACTTCGGGGGGATCAGCCCCAGCATTTT.

V usage is TRBV7-2 and J usage is TRBJ1-1; D unclear. Per germline, CDR1 SGHTA and CDR2 FQGNSA. V was pared by 1 base and J by 3 bases, with 6 bases between. There are 13 residues in the CDR3. The CDR3 DNA follows: TGTGCCAGCAGCTTAGTTTCTGACACTGAAGCTTTCTTT. Amino acids: CASSLVSDTEAFF.

This chain joins TRBV19 and TRBJ2-7; perhaps TRBD1 as D (7 bases). The V and J ends lost 6 bases and 2 bases respectively, with 26 bases between them. Germline V gene lookup returns CDR1 LNHDA and CDR2 SQIVND (reference sequence). The length of the CDR3 is 18 residues. DNA for the CDR3: TGTGCCAGTAGCCCGACAGGTCGTTCACAGGGGAGGACCTACGAGCAGTACTTC. This sequence encodes CASSPTGRSQGRTYEQYF.